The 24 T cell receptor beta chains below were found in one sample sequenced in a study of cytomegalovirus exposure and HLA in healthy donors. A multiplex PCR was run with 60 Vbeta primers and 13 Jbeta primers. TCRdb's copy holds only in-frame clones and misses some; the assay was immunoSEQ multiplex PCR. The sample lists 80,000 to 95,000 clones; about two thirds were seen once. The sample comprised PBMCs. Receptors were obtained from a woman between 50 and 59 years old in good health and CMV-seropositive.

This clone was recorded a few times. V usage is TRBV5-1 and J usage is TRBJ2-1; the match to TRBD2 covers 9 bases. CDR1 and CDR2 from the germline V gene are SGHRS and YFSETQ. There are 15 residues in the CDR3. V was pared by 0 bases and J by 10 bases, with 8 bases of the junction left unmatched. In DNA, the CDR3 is TGCGCCAGCAGCTTGGCTCCTAGCGGGACTGGGGAGCAGTTCTTC. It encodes CASSLAPSGTGEQFF. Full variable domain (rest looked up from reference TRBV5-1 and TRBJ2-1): KAGVTQTPRYLIKTRGQQVTLSCSPISGHRSVSWYQQTPGQGLQFLFEYFSETQRNKGNFPGRFSGRQFSNSRSEMNVSTLELGDSALYLCASSLAPSGTGEQFFGPGTRLTVL.

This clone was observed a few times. CDR3 coding DNA: TGTGCCAGCAGTCCAATAAGACAGGGCTACAATGAGCAGTTCTTC. This gives the protein CASSPIRQGYNEQFF. This sequence joins TRBV28 and TRBJ2-1; 7 nucleotides line up with TRBD1. J gave up 3 bases and V 5 bases, and 7 bases lay outside the gene matches. The CDR3 has 15 amino acids. Looked up from germline, CDR1 is MDHEN and CDR2 is SYDVKM.

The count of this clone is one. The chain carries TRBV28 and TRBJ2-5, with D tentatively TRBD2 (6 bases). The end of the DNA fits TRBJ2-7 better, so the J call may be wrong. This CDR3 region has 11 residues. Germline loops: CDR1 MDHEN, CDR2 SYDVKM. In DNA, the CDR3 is TGTGCCAGCACTAGGGGAGGCGAGCAGTACTTC. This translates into CASTRGGEQYF.

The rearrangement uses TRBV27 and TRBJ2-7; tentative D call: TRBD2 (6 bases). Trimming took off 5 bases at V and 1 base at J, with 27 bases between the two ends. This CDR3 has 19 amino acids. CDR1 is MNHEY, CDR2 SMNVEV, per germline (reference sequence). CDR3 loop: CASSPRGPLPGTSSYEQYF. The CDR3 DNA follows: TGTGCCAGCAGTCCCCGGGGACCTCTCCCAGGGACTTCATCCTACGAGCAGTACTTC.

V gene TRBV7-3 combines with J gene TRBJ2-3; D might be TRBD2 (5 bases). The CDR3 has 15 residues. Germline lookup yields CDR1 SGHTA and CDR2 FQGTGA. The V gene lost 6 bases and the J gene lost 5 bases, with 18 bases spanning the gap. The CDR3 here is CASRGAFPMVDTQYF. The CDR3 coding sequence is TGTGCCAGCAGGGGAGCGTTCCCCATGGTAGATACGCAGTATTTT. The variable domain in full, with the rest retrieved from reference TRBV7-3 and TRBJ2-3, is GAGVSQTPSNKVTEKGKYVELRCDPISGHTALYWYRQSLGQGPEFLIYFQGTGAADDSGLPNDRFFAVRPEGSVSTLKIQRTERGDSAVYLCASRGAFPMVDTQYFGPGTRLTVL.

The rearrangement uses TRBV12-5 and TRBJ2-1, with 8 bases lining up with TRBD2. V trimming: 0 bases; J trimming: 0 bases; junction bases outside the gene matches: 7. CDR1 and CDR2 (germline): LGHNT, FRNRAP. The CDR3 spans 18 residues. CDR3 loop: CASGLVQGGGSSYNEQFF. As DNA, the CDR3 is TGTGCTAGTGGTTTGGTACAGGGCGGGGGGAGCTCCTACAATGAGCAGTTCTTC.

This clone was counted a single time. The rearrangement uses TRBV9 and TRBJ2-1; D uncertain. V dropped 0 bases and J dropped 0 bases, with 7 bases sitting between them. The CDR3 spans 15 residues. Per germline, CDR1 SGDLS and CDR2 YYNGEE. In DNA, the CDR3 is TGTGCCAGCAGCGTAGAACTCATCTCCTACAATGAGCAGTTCTTC. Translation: CASSVELISYNEQFF.

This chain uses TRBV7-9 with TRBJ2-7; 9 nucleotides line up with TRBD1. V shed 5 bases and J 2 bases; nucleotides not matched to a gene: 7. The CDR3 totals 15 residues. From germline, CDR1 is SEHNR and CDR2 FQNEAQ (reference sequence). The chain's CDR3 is CASSPPGTGPYEQYF. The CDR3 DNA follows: TGTGCCAGCAGCCCTCCCGGGACAGGGCCCTACGAGCAGTACTTC. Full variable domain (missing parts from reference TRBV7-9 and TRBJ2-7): DTGVSQNPRHKITKRGQNVTFRCDPISEHNRLYWYRQTLGQGPEFLTYFQNEAQLEKSRLLSDRFSAERPKGSFSTLEIQRTEQGDSAMYLCASSPPGTGPYEQYFGPGTRLTVT.

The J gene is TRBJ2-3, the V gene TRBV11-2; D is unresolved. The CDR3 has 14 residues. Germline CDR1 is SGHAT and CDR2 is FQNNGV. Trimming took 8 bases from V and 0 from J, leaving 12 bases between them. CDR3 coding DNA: TGTGCCAGCTCATCTACTCTGAGCACAGATACGCAGTATTTT. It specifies CASSSTLSTDTQYF.

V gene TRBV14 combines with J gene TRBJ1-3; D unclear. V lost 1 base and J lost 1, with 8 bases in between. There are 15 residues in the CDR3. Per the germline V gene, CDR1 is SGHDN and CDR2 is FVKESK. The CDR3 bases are TGTGCCAGCAGCCAAGTGGGCTTATCTGGAAACACCATATATTTT. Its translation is CASSQVGLSGNTIYF.

CDR3 in amino acids: CASSISGGQGFSSTDTQYF. As DNA, the CDR3 is TGTGCCAGTAGTATCAGTGGTGGACAGGGGTTCTCCAGCACAGATACGCAGTATTTT. This chain uses TRBV19 with TRBJ2-3; TRBD1 agrees at 9 bases. CDR1 is LNHDA, CDR2 SQIVND, per germline (reference sequence). The CDR3 consists of 19 residues. The V and J ends lost 3 bases and 0 bases, in that order; junction bases with no gene match: 13.

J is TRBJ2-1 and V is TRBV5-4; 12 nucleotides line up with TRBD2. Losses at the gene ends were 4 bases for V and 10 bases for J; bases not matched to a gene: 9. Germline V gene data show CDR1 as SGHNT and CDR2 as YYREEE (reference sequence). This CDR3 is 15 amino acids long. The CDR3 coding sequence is TGTGCCAGCAGCCCGGCCCCGACTAGCGGGAGAGAGCAGTTCTTC. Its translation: CASSPAPTSGREQFF.

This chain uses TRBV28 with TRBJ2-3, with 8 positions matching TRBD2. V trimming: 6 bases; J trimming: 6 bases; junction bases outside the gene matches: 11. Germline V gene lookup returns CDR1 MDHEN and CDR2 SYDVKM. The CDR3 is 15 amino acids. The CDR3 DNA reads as TGTGCCAGCAGACCTAGCGGGCCAGTGAGGGATACGCAGTATTTT. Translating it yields CASRPSGPVRDTQYF.

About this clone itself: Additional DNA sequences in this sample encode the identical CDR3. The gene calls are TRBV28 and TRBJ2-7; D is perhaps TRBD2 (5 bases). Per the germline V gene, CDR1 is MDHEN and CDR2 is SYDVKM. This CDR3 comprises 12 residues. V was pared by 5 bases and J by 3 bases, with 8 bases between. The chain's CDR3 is CASSLAGYEQYF. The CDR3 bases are TGTGCCAGCAGTCTAGCAGGCTACGAGCAGTACTTC.

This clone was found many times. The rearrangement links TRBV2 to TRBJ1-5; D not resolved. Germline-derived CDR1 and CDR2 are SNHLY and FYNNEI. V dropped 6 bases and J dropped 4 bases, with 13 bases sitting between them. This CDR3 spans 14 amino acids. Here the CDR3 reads CASSVAHRNQPQHF. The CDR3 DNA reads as TGTGCCAGCAGCGTGGCCCATCGAAATCAGCCCCAGCATTTT.

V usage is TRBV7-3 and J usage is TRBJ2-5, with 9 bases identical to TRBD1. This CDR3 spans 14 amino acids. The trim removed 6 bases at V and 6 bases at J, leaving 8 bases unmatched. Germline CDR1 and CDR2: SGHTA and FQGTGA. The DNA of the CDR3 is TGTGCCAGCAGTCTCACAGGGGGCACGAAGACCCAGTACTTC. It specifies CASSLTGGTKTQYF.

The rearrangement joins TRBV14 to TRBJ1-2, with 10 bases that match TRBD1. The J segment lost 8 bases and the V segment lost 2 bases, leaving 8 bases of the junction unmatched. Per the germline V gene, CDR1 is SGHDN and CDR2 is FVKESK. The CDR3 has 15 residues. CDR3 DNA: TGTGCCAGCAGCCAAAGGACAGGGGGGGCCTCGGGCTACACCTTC. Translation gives CASSQRTGGASGYTF.

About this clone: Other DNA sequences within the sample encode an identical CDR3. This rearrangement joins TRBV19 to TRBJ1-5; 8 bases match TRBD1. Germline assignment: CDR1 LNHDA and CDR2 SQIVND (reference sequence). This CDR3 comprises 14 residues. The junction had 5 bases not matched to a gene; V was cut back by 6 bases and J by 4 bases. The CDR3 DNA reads TGTGCCAGTAGGGCAGGGGGCGGGAATCAGCCCCAGCATTTT. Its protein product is CASRAGGGNQPQHF. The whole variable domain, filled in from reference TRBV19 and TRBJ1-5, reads DGGITQSPKYLFRKEGQNVTLSCEQNLNHDAMYWYRQDPGQGLRLIYYSQIVNDFQKGDIAEGYSVSREKKESFPLTVTSAQKNPTAFYLCASRAGGGNQPQHFGDGTRLSIL.

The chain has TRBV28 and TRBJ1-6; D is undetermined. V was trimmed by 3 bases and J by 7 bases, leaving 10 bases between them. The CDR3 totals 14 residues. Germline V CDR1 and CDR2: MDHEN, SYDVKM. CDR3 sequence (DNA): TGTGCCAGCAGTTTCTTTAGAGTAAATTCACCCCTCCACTTT. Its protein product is CASSFFRVNSPLHF.

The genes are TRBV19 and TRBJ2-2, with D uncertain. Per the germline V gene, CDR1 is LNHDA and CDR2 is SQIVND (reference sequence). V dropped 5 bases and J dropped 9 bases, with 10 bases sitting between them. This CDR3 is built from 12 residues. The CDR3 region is CASSFNERELFF. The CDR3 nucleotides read TGTGCCAGTAGTTTCAACGAGAGGGAGCTGTTTTTT.

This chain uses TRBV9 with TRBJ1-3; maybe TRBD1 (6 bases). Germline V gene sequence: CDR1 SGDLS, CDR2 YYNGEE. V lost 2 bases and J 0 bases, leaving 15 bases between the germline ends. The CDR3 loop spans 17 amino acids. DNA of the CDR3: TGTGCCAGCAGCGTCCTTCCGACAGGTATCTCTGGAAACACCATATATTTT. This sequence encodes CASSVLPTGISGNTIYF.

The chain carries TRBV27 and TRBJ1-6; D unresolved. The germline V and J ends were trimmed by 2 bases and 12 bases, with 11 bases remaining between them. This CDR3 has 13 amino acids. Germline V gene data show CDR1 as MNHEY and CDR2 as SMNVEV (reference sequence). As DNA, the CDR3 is TGTGCCAGCAGTTTAGTCGACCGGGAACCCCTCCACTTT. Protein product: CASSLVDREPLHF.

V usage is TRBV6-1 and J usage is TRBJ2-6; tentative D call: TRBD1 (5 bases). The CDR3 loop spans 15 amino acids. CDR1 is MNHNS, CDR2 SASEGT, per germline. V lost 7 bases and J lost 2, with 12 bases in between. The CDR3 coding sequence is TGTGCCAGCACCACAGGACATGCTGGGGCCAACGTCCTGACTTTC. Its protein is CASTTGHAGANVLTF.

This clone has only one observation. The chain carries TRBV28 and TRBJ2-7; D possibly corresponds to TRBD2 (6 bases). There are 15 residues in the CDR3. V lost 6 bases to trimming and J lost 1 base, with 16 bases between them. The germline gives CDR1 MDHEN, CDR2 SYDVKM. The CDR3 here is CASSLMTSISYEQYF. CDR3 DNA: TGTGCCAGCAGCCTCATGACTAGTATTTCCTACGAGCAGTACTTC.